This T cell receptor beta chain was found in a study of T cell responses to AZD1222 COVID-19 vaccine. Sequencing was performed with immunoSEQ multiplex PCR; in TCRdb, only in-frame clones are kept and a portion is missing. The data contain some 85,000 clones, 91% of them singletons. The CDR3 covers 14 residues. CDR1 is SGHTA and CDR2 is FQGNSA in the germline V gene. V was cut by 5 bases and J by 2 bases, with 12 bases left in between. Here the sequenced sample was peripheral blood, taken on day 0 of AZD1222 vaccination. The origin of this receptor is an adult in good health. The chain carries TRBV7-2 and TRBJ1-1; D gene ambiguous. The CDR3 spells CASSPPRQNTEAFF. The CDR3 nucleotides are TGTGCCAGCAGCCCGCCTAGACAAAACACTGAAGCTTTCTTT.